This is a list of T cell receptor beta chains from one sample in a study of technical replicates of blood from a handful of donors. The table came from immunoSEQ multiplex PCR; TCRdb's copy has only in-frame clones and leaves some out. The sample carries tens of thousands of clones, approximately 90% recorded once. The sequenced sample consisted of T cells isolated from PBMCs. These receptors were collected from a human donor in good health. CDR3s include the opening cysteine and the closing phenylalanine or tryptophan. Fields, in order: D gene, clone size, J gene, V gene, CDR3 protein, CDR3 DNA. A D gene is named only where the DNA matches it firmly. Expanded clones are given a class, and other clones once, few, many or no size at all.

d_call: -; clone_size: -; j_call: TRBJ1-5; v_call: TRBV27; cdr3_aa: CASSMGPGQPQHF; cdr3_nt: TGTGCCAGCAGTATGGGGCCAGGGCAGCCCCAGCATTTT
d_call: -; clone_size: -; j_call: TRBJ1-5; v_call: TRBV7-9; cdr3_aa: CASSLGTGGQNNQPQHF; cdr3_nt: TGTGCCAGCAGCTTAGGAACAGGAGGACAGAATAATCAGCCCCAGCATTTT
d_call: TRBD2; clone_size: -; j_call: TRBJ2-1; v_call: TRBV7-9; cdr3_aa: CASTSNQASGSFNEQFF; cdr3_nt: TGTGCCAGCACCTCCAATCAGGCTAGCGGGAGCTTTAATGAGCAGTTCTTC
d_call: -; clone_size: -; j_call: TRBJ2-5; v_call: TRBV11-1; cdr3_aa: CASSLGGGPETQYF; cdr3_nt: TGTGCCAGCAGCTTGGGCGGGGGCCCTGAGACCCAGTACTTC
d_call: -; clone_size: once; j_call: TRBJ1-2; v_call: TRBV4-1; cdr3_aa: CASSQETFNYGYTF; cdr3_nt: TGCGCCAGCAGCCAAGAGACTTTTAACTATGGCTACACCTTC
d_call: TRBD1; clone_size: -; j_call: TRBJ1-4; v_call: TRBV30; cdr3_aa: CAWSRDRGREKLFF; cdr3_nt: TGTGCCTGGAGCAGGGACAGGGGTCGCGAAAAACTGTTTTTT
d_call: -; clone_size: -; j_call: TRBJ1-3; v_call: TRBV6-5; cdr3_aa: CASSQDRNGNTIYF; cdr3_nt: TGTGCCAGCAGCCAAGACAGAAATGGTAACACCATATATTTT
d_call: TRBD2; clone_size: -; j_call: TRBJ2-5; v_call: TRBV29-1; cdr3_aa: CSVSRGWSSGSTGETQYF; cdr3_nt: TGCAGCGTCTCCCGTGGGTGGTCTAGCGGGAGTACAGGAGAGACCCAGTACTTC
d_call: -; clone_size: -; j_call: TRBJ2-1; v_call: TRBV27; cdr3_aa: CASTEALDNEQFF; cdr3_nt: TGTGCCAGCACGGAGGCGCTAGACAATGAGCAGTTCTTC
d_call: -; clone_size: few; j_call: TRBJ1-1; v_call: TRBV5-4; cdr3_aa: CASSFSRNTEAFF; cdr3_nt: TGTGCCAGCAGCTTTTCCAGGAACACTGAAGCTTTCTTT
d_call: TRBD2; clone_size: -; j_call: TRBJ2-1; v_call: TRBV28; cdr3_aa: CAIGPAGDNEQFF; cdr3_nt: TGTGCCATCGGACCAGCGGGAGATAATGAGCAGTTCTTC
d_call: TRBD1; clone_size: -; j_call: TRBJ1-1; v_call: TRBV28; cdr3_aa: CASSRQGTEAFF; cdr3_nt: TGTGCCAGCAGTCGACAGGGGACTGAAGCTTTCTTT
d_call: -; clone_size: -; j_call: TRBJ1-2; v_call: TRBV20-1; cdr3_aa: CSASSYGYTF; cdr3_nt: TGCAGTGCTTCTTCCTATGGCTACACCTTC
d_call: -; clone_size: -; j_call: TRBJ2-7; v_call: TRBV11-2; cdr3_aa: CASSARTPGTYEQYF; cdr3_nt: TGTGCCAGCAGCGCCCGAACACCGGGGACCTACGAGCAGTACTTC
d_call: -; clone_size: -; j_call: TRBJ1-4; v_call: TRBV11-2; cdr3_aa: CASSLAAQSEKLFF; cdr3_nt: TGTGCCAGCAGCTTAGCGGCACAGAGTGAAAAACTGTTTTTT
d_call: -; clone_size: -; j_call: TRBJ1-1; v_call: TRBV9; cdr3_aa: CASSVDSTMNTEAFF; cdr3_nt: TGTGCCAGCAGCGTAGACAGCACCATGAACACTGAAGCTTTCTTT
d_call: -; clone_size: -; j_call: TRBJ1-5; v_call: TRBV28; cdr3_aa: CASSLTGGISPQHF; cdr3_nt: TGTGCCAGCAGTTTAACAGGTGGGATCAGTCCCCAGCATTTT